The clone carrying this TCR beta chain was recorded at least ten times. Its specificity is not known. The data derive from a study of T-cell reconstitution after alpha-beta-depleted transplantation in children. CDR1 is SGHRS and CDR2 is YFSETQ in the germline V gene. The CDR3 sequence is 15 residues long. V was cut by 2 bases and J by 4 bases, with 12 bases left in between. The study's findings and limits: Once a year had passed after transplant, T-cell counts and diversity came mostly from newly produced T cells. There were reportedly several hundred expanded graft clones from which alpha-beta T cells came about two months after transplant.

Unique molecular identifiers were incorporated when the TCRbeta library was constructed. TCRdb used MiXCR to reprocess the PCR reads, holding one entry per CDR3 protein. The sample records under 300,000 distinct CDR3 sequences, around a tenth being singletons. The genes are TRBV5-1 and TRBJ2-2; D is uncertain. Sequences were derived from peripheral blood, sampled 180 days after TCRalphabeta/CD19-depleted stem cell transplant. The source of this sequence is a male patient aged 2 to 9 who had a stem cell transplant for chronic granulomatous disease, so the T cells may come from the graft donor. In nucleotides, the CDR3 is TGCGCCAGCAGCTTAGGAGACTCCGGCACCGGGGAGCTGTTTTTT. It encodes CASSLGDSGTGELFF.